The rows below give T cell receptor beta chains drawn from one sample of a study of blood T cell repertoires in COVID-19. Produced via immunoSEQ multiplex PCR; TCRdb's table is partial and in-frame only. The table shows hundreds of thousands of clones, with more than 75% occurring only once. Source material: peripheral blood. Receptors originate from a woman aged 25 to 39 who had recovered from COVID-19. Each CDR3 is given with its conserved first and last residue. The D gene is left open where the match is weak. Clone size is not always given. Where it is, it says once, few, many or a class for expanded clones.

V	size	J	D	CDR3	DNA
TRBV7-9	.	TRBJ1-6	.	CASSSPRVNSPLHF	TGTGCCAGCAGCTCTCCCCGGGTTAATTCACCCCTCCACTTT
TRBV19	.	TRBJ1-1	.	CASSIGLSGNTEAFF	TGTGCCAGTAGTATCGGTCTTTCGGGGAACACTGAAGCTTTCTTT
TRBV30	.	TRBJ2-3	TRBD2	CAWTITGGTDTQYF	TGTGCCTGGACGATAACGGGGGGTACAGATACGCAGTATTTT
TRBV5-1	.	TRBJ1-1	TRBD1	CASSFRQGASNTEAFF	TGCGCCAGCAGCTTTAGACAGGGGGCTTCCAACACTGAAGCTTTCTTT
TRBV5-1	.	TRBJ2-3	TRBD2	CASSFSGASGSGTDTQYF	TGCGCCAGCAGCTTTAGTGGGGCTAGCGGGAGCGGCACAGATACGCAGTATTTT
TRBV25-1	.	TRBJ2-7	.	CASSPDNYEQYF	TGTGCCAGCAGTCCTGACAACTACGAGCAGTACTTC
TRBV24-1	.	TRBJ2-1	TRBD1	CATSDFVGGGEQFF	TGTGCCACCAGTGATTTCGTAGGGGGCGGTGAGCAGTTCTTC
TRBV13	.	TRBJ1-4	TRBD1	CASEPQGANEKLFF	TGTGCCAGCGAACCACAGGGGGCTAATGAAAAACTGTTTTTT
TRBV10-3	.	TRBJ2-3	.	CAIGTSGPGSGTNTQYF	TGTGCCATCGGGACTTCTGGTCCCGGGAGTGGCACAAATACGCAGTATTTT
TRBV7-2	few	TRBJ2-7	.	CASSLWVGSLNEQYF	TGTGCCAGCAGCTTATGGGTCGGTAGCTTGAACGAGCAGTACTTC
TRBV6-5	.	TRBJ2-5	.	CASSLDREETQYF	TGTGCCAGCAGTCTGGACAGAGAAGAGACCCAGTACTTC
TRBV4-2	.	TRBJ2-5	.	CASSQDLLETQYF	TGTGCCAGCAGCCAAGATCTTTTGGAGACCCAGTACTTC
TRBV28	.	TRBJ2-7	.	CASKGGTEGSYEQYF	TGTGCCAGCAAAGGAGGGACAGAGGGCTCCTACGAGCAGTACTTC
TRBV3-1/TRBV3-2	.	TRBJ2-4	TRBD1	CASSQDHTTGASAKNIQYF	TGTGCCAGCAGCCAAGATCACACAACAGGGGCCTCGGCCAAAAACATTCAGTACTTC
TRBV7-2	.	TRBJ2-2	.	CASSPDQGTRNTGELFF	TGTGCCAGCAGCCCAGACCAGGGAACGAGGAACACCGGGGAGCTGTTTTTT
TRBV3-1/TRBV3-2	.	TRBJ1-5	.	CASSQGHLQAQPQHF	TGTGCCAGCAGCCAAGGTCATCTACAGGCTCAGCCCCAGCATTTT
TRBV7-2	.	TRBJ2-3	.	CASSRYTDTQYF	TGTGCCAGCAGCCGTTACACAGATACGCAGTATTTT
TRBV29-1	.	TRBJ2-1	TRBD2	CSLLTFSGGYEQFF	TGCAGCCTCCTCACCTTCTCGGGAGGGTATGAGCAGTTCTTC
TRBV9	.	TRBJ2-1	TRBD2	CASSAGELAAPEQFF	TGTGCCAGCAGCGCAGGGGAACTAGCGGCCCCAGAGCAGTTCTTC
TRBV28	.	TRBJ1-5	.	CASSFSGANQPQHF	TGTGCCAGCAGTTTCTCAGGGGCCAATCAGCCCCAGCATTTT
TRBV5-4	.	TRBJ1-2	.	CASSLESGPLLGGYTF	TGTGCCAGCAGCTTGGAATCGGGCCCCCTGCTAGGGGGATACACCTTC
TRBV9	.	TRBJ2-3	.	CASSATTGREGTQYF	TGTGCCAGCAGCGCAACGACAGGAAGAGAGGGTACGCAGTATTTT
TRBV28	.	TRBJ2-1	.	CVIGAGGGSGDEQFF	TGTGTCATCGGGGCAGGGGGCGGGAGTGGCGATGAGCAGTTCTTC
TRBV7-6	.	TRBJ2-7	TRBD2	CASSLEMSRTSGYEQYF	TGTGCCAGCAGCTTAGAGATGAGCCGGACTAGCGGGTACGAGCAGTACTTC
TRBV25-1	.	TRBJ1-2	.	CASSEWSNSNGYTF	TGTGCCAGCAGTGAATGGTCCAACTCCAATGGCTACACCTTC
TRBV27	.	TRBJ2-2	.	CASSLSAGELFF	TGTGCCAGCAGTTTAAGCGCCGGGGAGCTGTTTTTT
TRBV15	few	TRBJ1-5	TRBD1	CATSNFDREYNQPQHF	TGTGCCACCAGCAATTTCGACAGGGAGTACAATCAGCCCCAGCATTTT
TRBV3-1/TRBV3-2	.	TRBJ2-7	TRBD2	CASSQGGTSGLLSEQYF	TGTGCCAGCAGCCAAGGGGGGACTAGCGGGCTCCTAAGCGAGCAGTACTTC
TRBV3-1/TRBV3-2	.	TRBJ1-1	.	CASSTAGLDTEAFF	TGTGCCAGCAGTACCGCAGGCCTTGACACTGAAGCTTTCTTT
TRBV29-1	.	TRBJ1-1	.	CSVEGEVNTEAFF	TGCAGCGTTGAGGGGGAGGTGAACACTGAAGCTTTCTTT
TRBV28	.	TRBJ1-2	TRBD1	CASTPTGGVNYTF	TGTGCCAGCACCCCGACAGGGGGAGTAAACTACACCTTC
TRBV6-5	.	TRBJ2-7	.	CASSYSSGVEYEQYF	TGTGCCAGCAGTTACTCCTCCGGGGTCGAGTACGAGCAGTACTTC